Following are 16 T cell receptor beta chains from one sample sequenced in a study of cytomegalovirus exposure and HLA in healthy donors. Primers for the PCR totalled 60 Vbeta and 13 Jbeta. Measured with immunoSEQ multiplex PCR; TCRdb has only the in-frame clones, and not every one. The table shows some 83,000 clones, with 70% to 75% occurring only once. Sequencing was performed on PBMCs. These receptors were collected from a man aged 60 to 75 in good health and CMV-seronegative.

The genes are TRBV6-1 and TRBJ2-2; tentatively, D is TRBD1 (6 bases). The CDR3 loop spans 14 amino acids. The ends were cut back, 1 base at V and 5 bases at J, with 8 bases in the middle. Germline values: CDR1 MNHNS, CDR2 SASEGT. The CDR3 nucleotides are TGTGCCAGCAGTGAAGGACAGGTGACCGGGGAGCTGTTTTTT. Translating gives CASSEGQVTGELFF.

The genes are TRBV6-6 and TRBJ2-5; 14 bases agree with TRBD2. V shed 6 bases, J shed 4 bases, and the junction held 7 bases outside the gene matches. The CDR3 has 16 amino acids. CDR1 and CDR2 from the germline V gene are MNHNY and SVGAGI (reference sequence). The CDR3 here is CASRHTTSGGGETQYF. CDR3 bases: TGTGCCAGCAGACATACGACTAGCGGGGGGGGAGAGACCCAGTACTTC.

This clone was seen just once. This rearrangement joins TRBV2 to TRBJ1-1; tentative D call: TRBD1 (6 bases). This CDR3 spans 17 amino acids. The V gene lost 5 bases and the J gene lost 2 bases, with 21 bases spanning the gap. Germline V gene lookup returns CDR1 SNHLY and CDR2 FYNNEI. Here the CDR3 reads CASSQDSTTILNTEAFF. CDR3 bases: TGTGCCAGCAGTCAGGACAGCACCACCATCTTAAACACTGAAGCTTTCTTT.

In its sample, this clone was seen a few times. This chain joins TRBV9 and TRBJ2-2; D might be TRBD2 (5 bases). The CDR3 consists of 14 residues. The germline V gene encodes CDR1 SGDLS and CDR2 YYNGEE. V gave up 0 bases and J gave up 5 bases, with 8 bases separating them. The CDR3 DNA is TGTGCCAGCAGCGTAGGGACTCCTACCGGGGAGCTGTTTTTT. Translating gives CASSVGTPTGELFF.

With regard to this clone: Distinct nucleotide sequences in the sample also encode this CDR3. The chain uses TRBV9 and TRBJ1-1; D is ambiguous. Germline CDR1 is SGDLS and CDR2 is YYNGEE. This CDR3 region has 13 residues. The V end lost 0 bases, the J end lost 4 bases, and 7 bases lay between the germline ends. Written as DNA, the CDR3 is TGTGCCAGCAGCGTAGGGGCAGGCACTGAAGCTTTCTTT. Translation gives CASSVGAGTEAFF.

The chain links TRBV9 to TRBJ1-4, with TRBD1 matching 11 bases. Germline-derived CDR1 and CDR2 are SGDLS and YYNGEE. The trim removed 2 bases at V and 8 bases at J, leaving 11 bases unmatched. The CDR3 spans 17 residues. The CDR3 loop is CASSVSPTGTGGEKLFF. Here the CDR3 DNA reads TGTGCCAGCAGCGTTTCCCCAACCGGGACAGGGGGAGAAAAACTGTTTTTT.

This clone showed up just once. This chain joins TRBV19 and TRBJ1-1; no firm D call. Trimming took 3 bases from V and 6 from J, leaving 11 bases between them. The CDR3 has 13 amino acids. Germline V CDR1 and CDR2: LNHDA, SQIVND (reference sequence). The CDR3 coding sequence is TGTGCCAGTAGTATCAGGTACGGCCCTGAAGCTTTCTTT. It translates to CASSIRYGPEAFF.

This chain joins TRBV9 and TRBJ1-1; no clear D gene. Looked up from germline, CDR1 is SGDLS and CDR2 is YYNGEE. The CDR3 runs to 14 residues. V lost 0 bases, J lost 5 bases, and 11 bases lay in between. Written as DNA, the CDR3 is TGTGCCAGCAGCGTAGAAATTTCGAGGACTGAAGCTTTCTTT. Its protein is CASSVEISRTEAFF.

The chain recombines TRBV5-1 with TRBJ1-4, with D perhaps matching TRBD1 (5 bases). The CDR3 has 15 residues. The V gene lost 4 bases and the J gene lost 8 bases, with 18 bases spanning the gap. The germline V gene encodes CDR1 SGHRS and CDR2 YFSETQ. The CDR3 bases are TGCGCCAGCAGCACGGACGGGGGGGATGGGGAAAAACTGTTTTTT. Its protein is CASSTDGGDGEKLFF.

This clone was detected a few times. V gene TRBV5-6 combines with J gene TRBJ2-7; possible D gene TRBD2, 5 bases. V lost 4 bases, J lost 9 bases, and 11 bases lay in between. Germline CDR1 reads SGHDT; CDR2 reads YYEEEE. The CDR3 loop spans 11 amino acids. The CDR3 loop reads CASSHGERQYF. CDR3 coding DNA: TGTGCCAGCAGCCACGGGGAGAGGCAGTACTTC.

CDR3 DNA: TGTGCCAGCGGGGAGGGTAGCGGGGGTTACGAGCAGTACTTC. Residues: CASGEGSGGYEQYF. V is TRBV11-2 and J is TRBJ2-7, with 9 nucleotides matching TRBD2. With V trimmed by 8 bases and J by 4 bases, 9 bases remained unmatched. Germline V lookup: CDR1 SGHAT, CDR2 FQNNGV. The CDR3 has 14 residues.

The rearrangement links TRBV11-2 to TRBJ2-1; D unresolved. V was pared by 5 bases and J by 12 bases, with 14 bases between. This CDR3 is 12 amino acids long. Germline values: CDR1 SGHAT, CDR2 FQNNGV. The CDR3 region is CASSRNVRGQFF. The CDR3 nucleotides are TGTGCCAGCAGCCGGAACGTCCGAGGGCAGTTCTTC.

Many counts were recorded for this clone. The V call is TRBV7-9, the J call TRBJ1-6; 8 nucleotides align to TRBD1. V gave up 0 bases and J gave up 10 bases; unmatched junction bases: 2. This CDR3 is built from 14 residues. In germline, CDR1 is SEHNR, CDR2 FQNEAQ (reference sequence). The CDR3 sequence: CASSLAQGDSPLHF. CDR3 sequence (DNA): TGTGCCAGCAGCTTAGCACAGGGGGACTCACCCCTCCACTTT.

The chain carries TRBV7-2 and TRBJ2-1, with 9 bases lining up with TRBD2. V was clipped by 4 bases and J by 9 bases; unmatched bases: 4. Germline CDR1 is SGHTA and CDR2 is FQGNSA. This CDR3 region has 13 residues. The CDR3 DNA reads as TGTGCCAGCAGCTGGGGCGGGGGGGGTGAGCAGTTCTTC. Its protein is CASSWGGGGEQFF. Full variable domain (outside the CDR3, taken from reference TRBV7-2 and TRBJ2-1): GAGVSQSPSNKVTEKGKDVELRCDPISGHTALYWYRQSLGQGLEFLIYFQGNSAPDKSGLPSDRFSAERTGGSVSTLTIQRTQQEDSAVYLCASSWGGGGEQFFGPGTRLTVL.

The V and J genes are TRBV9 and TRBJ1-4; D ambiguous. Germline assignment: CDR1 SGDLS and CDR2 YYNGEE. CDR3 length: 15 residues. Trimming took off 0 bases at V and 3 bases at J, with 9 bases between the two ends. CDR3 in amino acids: CASSVGGMANEKLFF. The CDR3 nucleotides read TGTGCCAGCAGCGTAGGAGGGATGGCTAATGAAAAACTGTTTTTT.

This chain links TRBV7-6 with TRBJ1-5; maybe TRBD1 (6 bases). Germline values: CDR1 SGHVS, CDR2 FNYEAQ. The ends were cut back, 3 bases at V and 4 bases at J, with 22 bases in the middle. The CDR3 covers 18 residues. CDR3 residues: CASSFRDTEGEGNQPQHF. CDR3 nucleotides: TGTGCCAGCAGCTTCCGGGACACAGAGGGGGAAGGGAATCAGCCCCAGCATTTT.